This T cell receptor beta chain was sequenced during a study of T cells after yellow fever vaccination. Study results and caveats: A small proportion of clonotypes was detected in both the CD4 and CD8 compartments. When the response was secondary, it was weaker but reached its peak faster, day 5 versus 15. Post-booster samples contained most primary-vaccination clones (approximately 95% CD4, almost 90% CD8).

In germline, CDR1 is SGHDT, CDR2 YYEEEE. This CDR3 has 14 amino acids. V was clipped by 3 bases and J by 3 bases, with 12 bases between them. The authors made TCR cDNA by 5'RACE template switching, adding a universal primer site and UMIs. Each CDR3 protein gets one entry after TCRdb re-called the 5' RACE reads with MiXCR. The sample has 310,000 or so distinct CDR3 sequences; more than 3% are singletons. This clonotype was seen repeatedly, ten times or more. Antigen specificity is unknown. This chain uses TRBV5-6 with TRBJ2-5; D remains ambiguous. This TCR derives from a man aged 18 to 35 who received the YFV17D yellow fever vaccine. Sequenced here: PBMCs, sampled on the day of the yellow fever booster vaccination. The CDR3 sequence: CASSWRNTKETQYF. The CDR3 DNA reads TGTGCCAGCAGCTGGCGCAACACTAAAGAGACCCAGTACTTC.